What follows describes a single T cell receptor (beta chain). What it binds is not known. The germline V and J ends were trimmed by 0 bases and 2 bases, with 14 bases remaining between them. CDR1 and CDR2 from the germline V gene are DFQATT and SNEGSKA (reference sequence). The CDR3 covers 16 residues. A single record per CDR3 protein comes from TCRdb applying MiXCR to the reads. This sample has 680,000 or so distinct CDR3 sequences; about 40% occur once, and the top ten carry roughly 2.8%. The data are from a study of T cell repertoires in cytomegalovirus infection. About the study: Carrying CMV and the relevant HLA type showed in public TCR beta signatures.

Findings and caveats of the study: What dominated the ex vivo response were HLA-C-restricted CMV-specific TCR beta clonotypes.

The specimen was PBMCs. This sequence was found in a human donor in good health (CMV status not recorded). Some clones in this sample may be carry-over from other donors' samples. This sequence joins TRBV20-1 and TRBJ1-5; possibly TRBD1 for D (5 bases). The CDR3: CSARDFTGPGNQPQHF. CDR3 coding DNA: TGCAGTGCTAGAGATTTTACAGGACCTGGCAATCAGCCCCAGCATTTT.